This T cell receptor beta chain was recovered during a study of beta chain features in type 1 diabetes. Looking at the study overall: In all, roughly 98,000,000 sorted cells from all samples were analyzed. Study-level results: Across patients, naive, central memory and Treg TCRB repertoires exhibited apparently greater similarity than was observed across healthy donors.

Between the trimmed V and J ends, which lost 4 bases and 4 bases, there was a span of 10 bases. CDR1 is MNHEY and CDR2 is SVGAGI in the germline V gene. The CDR3 covers 13 residues. Worth noting for this clone: Its antigen is still unknown.

Expressed TCRB transcripts got sequenced, as all isolated RNA was reverse transcribed. TCRdb's table, derived via immunoSEQ multiplex PCR, lists solely in-frame clones and lacks some. The sample includes 250,000 or so clones, 27% of them seen just once. It was via CD45RO/CCR7/CD25/CD127/CD95/CD27 that CD4+ naive, central memory, regulatory and stem cell-like memory cells were sorted. The receptor comes from a man between 25 and 39 years old in good health. The chain employs TRBV6-5 and TRBJ1-2; a weak D match, TRBD1 (5 bases). Sequenced: central memory CD4+ T cells from blood. This CDR3 is CASSLDTFYGYTF. The CDR3 region has the DNA TGTGCCAGCAGTTTGGACACCTTCTATGGCTACACCTTC.